The present T cell receptor beta chain was sequenced within a study of blood T cell repertoires in COVID-19. Study in general: In each case, the material was cDNA or gDNA derived from T cells, B-cell-depleted T cells, or PBMCs.

The CDR3 is made up of 14 amino acids. The V end was cut by 6 bases, the J end by 2 bases, with 11 bases between. Germline loops: CDR1 LNHNV, CDR2 YYDKDF (reference sequence). Data came from immunoSEQ multiplex PCR; TCRdb stores just in-frame clones and leaves some out. Counted here are about 170,000 clones, approximately 85% occurring once; the ten biggest clones make up 6.5% to 7.5%. The V and J genes are TRBV15 and TRBJ1-3; no definite D call. This clonotype was obtained from a man at least 80 years old with COVID-19, enrolled during active disease. Sequencing input: peripheral blood. The CDR3 sequence: CATREQATGNTIYF. The CDR3 DNA follows: TGTGCCACCAGAGAGCAGGCGACTGGAAACACCATATATTTT.